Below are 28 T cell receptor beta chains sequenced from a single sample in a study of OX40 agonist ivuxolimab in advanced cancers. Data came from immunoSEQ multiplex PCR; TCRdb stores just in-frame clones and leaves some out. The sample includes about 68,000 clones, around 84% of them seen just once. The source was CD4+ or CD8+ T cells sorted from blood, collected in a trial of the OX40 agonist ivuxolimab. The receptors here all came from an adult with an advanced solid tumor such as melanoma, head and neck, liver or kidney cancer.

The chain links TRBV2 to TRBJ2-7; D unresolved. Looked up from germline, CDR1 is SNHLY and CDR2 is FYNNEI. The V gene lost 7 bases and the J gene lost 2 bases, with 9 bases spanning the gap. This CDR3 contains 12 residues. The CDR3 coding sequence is TGTGCCAGCACTACCACCCCCTACGAGCAGTACTTC. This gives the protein CASTTTPYEQYF.

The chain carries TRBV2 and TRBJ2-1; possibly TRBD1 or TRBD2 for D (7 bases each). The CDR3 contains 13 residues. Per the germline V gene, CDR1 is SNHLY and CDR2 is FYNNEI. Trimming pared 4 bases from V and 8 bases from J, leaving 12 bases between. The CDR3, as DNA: TGTGCCAGCAGTGTGACAGGGAGGGATGAGCAGTTCTTC. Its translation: CASSVTGRDEQFF.

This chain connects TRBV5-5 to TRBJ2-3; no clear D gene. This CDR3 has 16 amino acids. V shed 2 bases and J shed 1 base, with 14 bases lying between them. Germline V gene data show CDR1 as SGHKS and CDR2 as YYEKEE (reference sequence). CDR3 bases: TGTGCCAGCAGCTTAGGGTCCGGTATGCGCACAGATACGCAGTATTTT. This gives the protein CASSLGSGMRTDTQYF.

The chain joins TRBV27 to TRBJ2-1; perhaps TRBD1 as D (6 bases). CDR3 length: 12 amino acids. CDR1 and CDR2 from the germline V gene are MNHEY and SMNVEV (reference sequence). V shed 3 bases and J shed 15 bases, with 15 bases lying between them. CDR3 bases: TGTGCCAGCAGTTTTACGACAGGCCCTCGGTTCTTC. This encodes CASSFTTGPRFF.

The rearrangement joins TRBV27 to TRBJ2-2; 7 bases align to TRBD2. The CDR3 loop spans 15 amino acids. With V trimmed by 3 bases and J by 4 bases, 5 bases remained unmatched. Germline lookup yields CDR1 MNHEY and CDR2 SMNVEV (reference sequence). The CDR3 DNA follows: TGTGCCAGCAGTTTGGTGGGGGGGAGCACCGGGGAGCTGTTTTTT. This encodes CASSLVGGSTGELFF.

The DNA for the CDR3 is TGTGCCAGCAGCTTAGGCCCCATTGAAGAGACCCAGTACTTC. Translated: CASSLGPIEETQYF. The chain joins TRBV11-3 to TRBJ2-5; no firm D call. CDR3 size: 14 residues. Germline CDR1 is SGHNT and CDR2 is YENEEA. The germline V and J ends were trimmed by 1 base and 3 bases, with 9 bases remaining between them.

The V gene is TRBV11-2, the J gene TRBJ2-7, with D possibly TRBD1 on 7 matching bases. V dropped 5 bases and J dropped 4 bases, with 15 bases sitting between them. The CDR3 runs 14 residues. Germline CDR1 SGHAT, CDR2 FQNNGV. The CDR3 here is CASSPWTGGYEQYF. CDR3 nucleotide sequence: TGTGCCAGCAGCCCGTGGACAGGAGGGTACGAGCAGTACTTC.

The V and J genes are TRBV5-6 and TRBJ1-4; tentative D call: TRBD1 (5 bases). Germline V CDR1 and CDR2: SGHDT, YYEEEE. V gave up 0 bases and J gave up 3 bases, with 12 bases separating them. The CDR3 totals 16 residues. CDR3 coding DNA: TGTGCCAGCAGCTTGGTTACCCCGGGGGCTAATGAAAAACTGTTTTTT. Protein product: CASSLVTPGANEKLFF.

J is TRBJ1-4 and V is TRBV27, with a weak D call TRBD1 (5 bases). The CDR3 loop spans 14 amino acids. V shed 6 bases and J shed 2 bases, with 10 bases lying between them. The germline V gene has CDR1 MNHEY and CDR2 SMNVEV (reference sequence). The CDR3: CASSPGPTNEKLFF. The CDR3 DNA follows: TGTGCCAGCAGCCCGGGACCCACTAATGAAAAACTGTTTTTT. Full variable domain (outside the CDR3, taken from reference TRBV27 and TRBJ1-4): EAQVTQNPRYLITVTGKKLTVTCSQNMNHEYMSWYRQDPGLGLRQIYYSMNVEVTDKGDVPEGYKVSRKEKRNFPLILESPSPNQTSLYFCASSPGPTNEKLFFGSGTQLSVL.

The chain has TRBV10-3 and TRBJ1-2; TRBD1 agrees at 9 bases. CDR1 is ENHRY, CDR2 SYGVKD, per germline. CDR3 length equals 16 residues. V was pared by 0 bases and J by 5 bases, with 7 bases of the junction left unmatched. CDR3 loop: CAISESSWDRVYGYTF. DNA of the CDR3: TGTGCCATCAGTGAGTCGAGTTGGGACAGGGTATATGGCTACACCTTC.

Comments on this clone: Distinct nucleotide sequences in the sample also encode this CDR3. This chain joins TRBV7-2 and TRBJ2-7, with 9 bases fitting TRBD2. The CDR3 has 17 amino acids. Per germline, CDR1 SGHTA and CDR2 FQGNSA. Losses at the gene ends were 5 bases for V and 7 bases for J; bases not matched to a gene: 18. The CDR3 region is CASSPQPPAGGSGEQYF. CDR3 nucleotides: TGTGCCAGCAGCCCACAACCCCCAGCGGGAGGCTCTGGTGAGCAGTACTTC.

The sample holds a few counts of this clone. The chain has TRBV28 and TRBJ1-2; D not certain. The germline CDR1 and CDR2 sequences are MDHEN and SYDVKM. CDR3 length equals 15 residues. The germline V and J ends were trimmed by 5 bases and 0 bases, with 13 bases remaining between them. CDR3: CASSLSSGANYGYTF. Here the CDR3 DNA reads TGTGCCAGCAGTCTGTCGAGTGGAGCTAACTATGGCTACACCTTC.

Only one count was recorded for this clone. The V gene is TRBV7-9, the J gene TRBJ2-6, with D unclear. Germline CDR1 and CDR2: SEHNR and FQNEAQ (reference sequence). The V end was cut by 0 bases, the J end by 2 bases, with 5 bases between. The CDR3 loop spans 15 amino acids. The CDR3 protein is CASSLAGTGANVLTF. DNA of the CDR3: TGTGCCAGCAGCTTAGCAGGGACTGGGGCCAACGTCCTGACTTTC.

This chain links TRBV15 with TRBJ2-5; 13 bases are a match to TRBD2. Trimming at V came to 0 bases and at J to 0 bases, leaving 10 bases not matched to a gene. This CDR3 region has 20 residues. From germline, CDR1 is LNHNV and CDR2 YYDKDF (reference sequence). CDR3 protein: CATSRDLGLAGLLYQETQYF. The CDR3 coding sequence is TGTGCCACCAGCAGAGATCTGGGACTAGCGGGATTATTGTACCAAGAGACCCAGTACTTC. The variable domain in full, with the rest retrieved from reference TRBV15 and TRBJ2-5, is DAMVIQNPRYQVTQFGKPVTLSCSQTLNHNVMYWYQQKSSQAPKLLFHYYDKDFNNEADTPDNFQSRRPNTSFCFLDIRSPGLGDTAMYLCATSRDLGLAGLLYQETQYFGPGTRLLVL.

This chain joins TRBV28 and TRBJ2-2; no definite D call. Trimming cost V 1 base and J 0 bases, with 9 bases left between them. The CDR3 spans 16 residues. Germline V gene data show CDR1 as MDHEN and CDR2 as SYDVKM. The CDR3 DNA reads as TGTGCCAGCAGTTTATTCGGCAACGCGAACACCGGGGAGCTGTTTTTT. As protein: CASSLFGNANTGELFF.

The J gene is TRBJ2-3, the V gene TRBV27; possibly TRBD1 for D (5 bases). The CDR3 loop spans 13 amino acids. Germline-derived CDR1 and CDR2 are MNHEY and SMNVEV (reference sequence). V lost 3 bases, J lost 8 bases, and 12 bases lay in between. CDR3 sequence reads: CASSLGRMGTQYF. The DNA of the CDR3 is TGTGCCAGCAGTTTGGGGCGGATGGGTACGCAGTATTTT.

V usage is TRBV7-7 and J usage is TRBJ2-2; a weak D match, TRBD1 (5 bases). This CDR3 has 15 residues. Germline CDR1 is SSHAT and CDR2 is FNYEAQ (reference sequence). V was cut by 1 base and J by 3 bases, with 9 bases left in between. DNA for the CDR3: TGTGCCAGCAGCTTAGGGGGCGTTGACACCGGGGAGCTGTTTTTT. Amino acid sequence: CASSLGGVDTGELFF. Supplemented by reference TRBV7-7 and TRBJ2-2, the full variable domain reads GAGVSQSPRYKVTKRGQDVTLRCDPISSHATLYWYQQALGQGPEFLTYFNYEAQPDKSGLPSDRFSAERPEGSISTLTIQRTEQRDSAMYRCASSLGGVDTGELFFGEGSRLTVL.

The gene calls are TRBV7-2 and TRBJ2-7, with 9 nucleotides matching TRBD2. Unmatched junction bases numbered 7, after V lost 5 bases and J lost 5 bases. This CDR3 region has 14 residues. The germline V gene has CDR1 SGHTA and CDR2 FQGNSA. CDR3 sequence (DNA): TGTGCCAGCAGCCCAGGACTAGCGTCTGACGAGCAGTACTTC. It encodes CASSPGLASDEQYF.

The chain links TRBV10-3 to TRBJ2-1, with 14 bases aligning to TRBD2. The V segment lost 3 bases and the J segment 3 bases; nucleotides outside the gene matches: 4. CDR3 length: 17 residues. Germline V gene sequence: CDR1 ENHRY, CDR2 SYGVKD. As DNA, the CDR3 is TGTGCCATCAGTGATGGGACTAGCGGGAGTGACTACAATGAGCAGTTCTTC. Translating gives CAISDGTSGSDYNEQFF.

CDR3 protein: CASSLVRSTDTQYF. The CDR3 region has the DNA TGTGCCAGCAGCTTAGTACGCAGCACAGATACGCAGTATTTT. The rearrangement links TRBV7-2 to TRBJ2-3; D gene unclear. The CDR3 totals 14 residues. V was trimmed by 1 base and J by 0 bases, leaving 5 bases between them. From germline, CDR1 is SGHTA and CDR2 FQGNSA.

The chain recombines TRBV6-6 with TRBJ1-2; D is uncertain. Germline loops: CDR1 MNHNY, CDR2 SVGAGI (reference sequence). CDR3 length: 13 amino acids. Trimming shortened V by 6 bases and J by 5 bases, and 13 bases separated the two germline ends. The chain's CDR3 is CASSQDGRYGYTF. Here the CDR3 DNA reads TGTGCCAGCAGCCAGGACGGGAGATATGGCTACACCTTC.

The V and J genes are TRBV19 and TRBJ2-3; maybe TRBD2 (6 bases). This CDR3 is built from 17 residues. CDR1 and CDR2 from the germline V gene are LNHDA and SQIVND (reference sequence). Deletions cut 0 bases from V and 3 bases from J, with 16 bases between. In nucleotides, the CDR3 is TGTGCCAGTAGTATAGATTATCCGGGAGTTGTTACAGATACGCAGTATTTT. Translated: CASSIDYPGVVTDTQYF.

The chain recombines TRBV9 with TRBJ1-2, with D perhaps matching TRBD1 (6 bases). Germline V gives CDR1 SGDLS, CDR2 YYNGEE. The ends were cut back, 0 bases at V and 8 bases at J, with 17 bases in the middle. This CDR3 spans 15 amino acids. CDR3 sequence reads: CASSVVDSYLKGYTF. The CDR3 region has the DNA TGTGCCAGCAGCGTAGTGGACAGTTATTTAAAAGGCTACACCTTC.

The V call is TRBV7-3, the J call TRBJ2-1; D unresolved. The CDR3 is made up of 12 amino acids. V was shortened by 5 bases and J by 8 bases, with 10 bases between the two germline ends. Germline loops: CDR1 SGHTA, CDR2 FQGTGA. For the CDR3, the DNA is TGTGCCAGCAGCCTAAGTAGGGATGAGCAGTTCTTC. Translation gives CASSLSRDEQFF.

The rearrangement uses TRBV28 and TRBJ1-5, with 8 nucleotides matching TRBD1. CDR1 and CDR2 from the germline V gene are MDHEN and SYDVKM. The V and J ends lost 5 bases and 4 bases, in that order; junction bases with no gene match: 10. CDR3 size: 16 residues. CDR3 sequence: CASSRRTGWGNQPQHF. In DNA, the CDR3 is TGTGCCAGCAGTCGACGGACAGGGTGGGGGAATCAGCCCCAGCATTTT.

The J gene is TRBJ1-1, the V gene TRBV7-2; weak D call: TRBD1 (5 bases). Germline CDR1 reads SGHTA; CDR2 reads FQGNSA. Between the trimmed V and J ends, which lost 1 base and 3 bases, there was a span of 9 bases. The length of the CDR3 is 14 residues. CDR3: CASSLVGGYTEAFF. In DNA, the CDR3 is TGTGCCAGCAGCTTAGTGGGGGGTTACACTGAAGCTTTCTTT.

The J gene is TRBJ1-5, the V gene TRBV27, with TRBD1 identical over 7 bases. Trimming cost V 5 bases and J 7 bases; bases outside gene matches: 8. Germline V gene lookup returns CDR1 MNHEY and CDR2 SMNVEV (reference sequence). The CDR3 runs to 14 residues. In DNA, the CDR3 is TGTGCCAGCAGTGGCAAACAGGGGATACAGCCCCAGCATTTT. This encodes CASSGKQGIQPQHF.

The CDR3 here is CASSLASGSFYEQYF. CDR3 in DNA: TGTGCCAGCAGCTTGGCTAGCGGGAGCTTCTACGAGCAGTACTTC. The chain uses TRBV5-4 and TRBJ2-7, with 10 bases lining up with TRBD2. Germline CDR1 SGHNT, CDR2 YYREEE (reference sequence). With 0 bases clipped from V and 3 bases from J, the junction kept 3 bases outside the gene matches. The CDR3 extends over 15 amino acids.